The next 15 T cell receptor beta chains were all read from a single sample in a study of blood T cells in healthy people across ages. Alongside a J-beta primer mix, a sample-barcoded 5' primer served in a second PCR lasting about 6 to 12 cycles. One entry per CDR3 protein, called by TCRdb with MiXCR from the 5' RACE reads. The repertoire consists of about 1.8 million distinct CDR3 sequences, with about 49% occurring once and the leading ten covering roughly 2.1%. Sequencing was done on a sample of blood. The source of these receptors is a woman aged 40 to 50 in good health.

This rearrangement joins TRBV12-3 or TRBV12-4 to TRBJ2-1, with 7 bases matching TRBD2. J gave up 2 bases and V 1 base, and 8 bases lay outside the gene matches. The CDR3 runs to 17 residues. CDR3 coding DNA: TGTGCCAGCAGTTTAGTGATTGGCGGGGGACCCTACAATGAGCAGTTCTTC. Residues: CASSLVIGGGPYNEQFF.

DNA for the CDR3: TGTGCCAGCAGCCCAGGACCCGGGCGTGGGAAGAACACTGAAGCTTTCTTT. It codes for CASSPGPGRGKNTEAFF. This chain joins TRBV4-2 and TRBJ1-1; D unclear. The CDR3 consists of 17 residues. Germline values: CDR1 LGHNA, CDR2 YNFKEQ. V was shortened by 4 bases and J by 1 base, with 19 bases between the two germline ends.

This chain links TRBV7-2 with TRBJ1-6; D gene uncertain. Deletions cut 1 base from V and 8 bases from J, with 6 bases between. Germline CDR1 is SGHTA and CDR2 is FQGNSA. This CDR3 has 13 amino acids. The CDR3 DNA reads as TGTGCCAGCAGCTTAGTACTGCATTCACCCCTCCACTTT. Its protein is CASSLVLHSPLHF.

The chain carries TRBV7-9 and TRBJ1-2; 7 nucleotides align to TRBD1. Germline assignment: CDR1 SEHNR and CDR2 FQNEAQ (reference sequence). The CDR3 is 14 amino acids. Germline trimming cut 3 bases from V and 5 bases from J; bases unmatched to any gene: 6. CDR3 DNA sequence: TGTGCCAGCAGCTTCCGACAGGGCCGGTATGGCTACACCTTC. Translating it yields CASSFRQGRYGYTF.

This chain links TRBV20-1 with TRBJ2-1; 7 bases are a match to TRBD1. The J segment lost 0 bases and the V segment lost 0 bases, leaving 2 bases of the junction unmatched. Per germline, CDR1 DFQATT and CDR2 SNEGSKA (reference sequence). The CDR3 extends over 15 amino acids. The CDR3 sequence: CSAREDRSSYNEQFF. The DNA for the CDR3 is TGCAGTGCTAGAGAGGACAGGTCCTCCTACAATGAGCAGTTCTTC.

The chain employs TRBV18 and TRBJ2-5, with a tentative D call TRBD2 (5 bases). Gene TRBJ2-7 matches the end of the DNA better, so the J call may be wrong. Germline CDR1 reads KGHSH; CDR2 reads LQKENI. CDR3 length equals 15 residues. CDR3 amino acids: CASSPERATVYEQYF. For the CDR3, the DNA is TGTGCCAGCTCACCAGAGAGGGCTACCGTCTACGAGCAGTACTTC.

As to this clonotype: A read error may produce the germline difference seen at one junction end. V and J are TRBV7-9 and TRBJ2-4; 7 nucleotides match TRBD1. The DNA end is more similar to TRBJ2-7, so the J call may be wrong. From germline, CDR1 is SEHNR and CDR2 FQNEAQ (reference sequence). The CDR3 has 17 residues. The CDR3 sequence: CAGSSPRSAGGVYEQYF. The CDR3 DNA is TGTGCCGGCAGCTCACCTCGAAGCGCAGGGGGTGTCTACGAGCAGTACTTC.

The genes are TRBV7-9 and TRBJ1-2; the D is unclear. There are 12 residues in the CDR3. With 6 bases removed from V and 8 bases from J, the gap between germline ends came to 13 bases. CDR1 SEHNR and CDR2 FQNEAQ come from the germline V gene (reference sequence). This CDR3 reads CASSPPMGGYTF. The CDR3 nucleotides are TGTGCCAGCAGTCCCCCCATGGGCGGCTACACCTTC. The full variable domain, with the rest looked up from reference TRBV7-9 and TRBJ1-2, is DTGVSQNPRHKITKRGQNVTFRCDPISEHNRLYWYRQTLGQGPEFLTYFQNEAQLEKSRLLSDRFSAERPKGSFSTLEIQRTEQGDSAMYLCASSPPMGGYTFGSGTRLTVV.

The V call is TRBV20-1, the J call TRBJ1-1; the D gene is possibly TRBD1 (5 bases). This CDR3 contains 13 residues. CDR1 is DFQATT, CDR2 SNEGSKA, per germline (reference sequence). Deletions cut 5 bases from V and 1 base from J, with 11 bases between. Here the CDR3 reads CSAWGRRNTEAFF. The DNA of the CDR3 is TGCAGTGCTTGGGGACGGCGGAACACTGAAGCTTTCTTT.

In the case of this clonotype: A read error may explain this, as a much larger clone is one base away. The chain carries TRBV29-1 and TRBJ2-1; D may correspond to TRBD1 or TRBD2 (6 bases each). Germline V gives CDR1 SQVTM, CDR2 ANQGSEA. This CDR3 region has 12 residues. The DNA for the CDR3 is TGCAGCGCTGAACCCGGGGGCTATGAGCAGTTCTTC. This sequence encodes CSAEPGGYEQFF.

The chain is built from TRBV4-3 and TRBJ1-2; maybe TRBD1 (6 bases). CDR1 and CDR2 from the germline V gene are LGHNA and YSLEER. V was clipped by 2 bases and J by 7 bases, with 14 bases between them. The CDR3 totals 14 residues. The CDR3, as DNA: TGCGCCAGCAGCCAAATGGCGGGGGGGCTTGGCTACACCTTC. Protein: CASSQMAGGLGYTF.

The chain has TRBV20-1 and TRBJ1-5; TRBD1 might be the D (6 bases). With 6 bases removed from V and 6 bases from J, the gap between germline ends came to 15 bases. Germline V gene lookup returns CDR1 DFQATT and CDR2 SNEGSKA (reference sequence). The length of the CDR3 is 13 residues. CDR3: CSAPIGGAQPQHF. CDR3 sequence (DNA): TGCAGTGCCCCCATTGGGGGGGCTCAGCCCCAGCATTTT.

The J gene is TRBJ2-1, the V gene TRBV3-1, with TRBD2 as a possible D gene (7 bases). The germline V and J ends were trimmed by 1 base and 10 bases, with 17 bases remaining between them. The CDR3 runs to 15 residues. Germline CDR1 reads LGHDT; CDR2 reads YNNKEL (reference sequence). CDR3 DNA sequence: TGTGCCAGCAGCCAAGCGGGGGGCGTCGCGAGGGAGCAGTTCTTC. It is translated as CASSQAGGVAREQFF.

This chain uses TRBV2 with TRBJ2-5, with 8 bases identical to TRBD1. This CDR3 comprises 15 residues. Germline V gene sequence: CDR1 SNHLY, CDR2 FYNNEI. V lost 4 bases to trimming and J lost 6 bases; unmatched junction nucleotides: 10. CDR3 in amino acids: CASSAVTGGGQTQYF. DNA of the CDR3: TGTGCCAGCAGTGCCGTTACAGGGGGAGGACAGACCCAGTACTTC.

The V gene is TRBV7-3, the J gene TRBJ2-3; possible D gene TRBD2, 6 bases. Trimming left V 6 bases short and J 4 bases short, with 14 bases between. CDR3 length: 14 residues. CDR1 is SGHTA and CDR2 is FQGTGA in the germline V gene. Written as DNA, the CDR3 is TGTGCCAGCAGTTCCGTGCCGGGGGCAGATACGCAGTATTTT. It translates to CASSSVPGADTQYF.